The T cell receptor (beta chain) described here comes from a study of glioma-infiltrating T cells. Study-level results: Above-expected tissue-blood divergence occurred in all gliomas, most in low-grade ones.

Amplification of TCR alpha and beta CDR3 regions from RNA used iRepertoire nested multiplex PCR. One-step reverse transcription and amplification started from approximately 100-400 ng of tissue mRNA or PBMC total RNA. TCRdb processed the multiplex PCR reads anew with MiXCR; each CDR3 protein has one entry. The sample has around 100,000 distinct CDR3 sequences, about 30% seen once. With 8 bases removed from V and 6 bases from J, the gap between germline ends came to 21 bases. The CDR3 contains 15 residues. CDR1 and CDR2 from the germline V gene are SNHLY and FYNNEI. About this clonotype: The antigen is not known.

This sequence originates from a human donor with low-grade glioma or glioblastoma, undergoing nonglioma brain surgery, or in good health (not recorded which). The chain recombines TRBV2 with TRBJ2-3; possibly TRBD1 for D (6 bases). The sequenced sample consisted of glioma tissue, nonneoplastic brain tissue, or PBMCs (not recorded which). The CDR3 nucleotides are TGTGCCAGCCGACCCCGGGACAATGAAGGGGATACGCAGTATTTT. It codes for CASRPRDNEGDTQYF.